These T cell receptor beta chains were read from a single sample in a study of cytomegalovirus exposure and HLA in healthy donors. Measured with immunoSEQ multiplex PCR; TCRdb has only the in-frame clones, and not every one. The table has fewer than 350,000 clones, more than 75% seen once. The sample taken for sequencing was PBMCs. The receptors come from a woman between 18 and 30 years old in good health and CMV-seronegative. Both conserved end residues are part of each CDR3. D genes are given only for firm matches. The listing skips clone size in some rows; elsewhere it reads once, few, many or a size class.

j_call clone_size d_call v_call cdr3_nt cdr3_aa
TRBJ1-6 NA NA TRBV9 TGTGCCAGCAGCTCTAGGACTGCCGACCCCTATAATTCACCCCTCCACTTT CASSSRTADPYNSPLHF
TRBJ2-7 NA TRBD2 TRBV27 TGTGCCAGCAGTGCCGGGACTAGCGAATACGAGCAGTACTTC CASSAGTSEYEQYF
TRBJ1-2 once NA TRBV7-2 TGTGCCAGCAGCGCGGGGGCCCTTAACTATGGCTACACCTTC CASSAGALNYGYTF
TRBJ2-1 NA NA TRBV28 TGTGCCAGCAGTTTTGGTGTAGGGGCCTACAATGAGCAGTTCTTC CASSFGVGAYNEQFF
TRBJ1-2 NA NA TRBV2 TGTGCCAGCAGTGAAGGACAAGGAGGGGTTGGTGGCTACACCTTC CASSEGQGGVGGYTF
TRBJ2-1 NA NA TRBV4-3 TGCGCCAGCAGCCAAGATTGGGGCGGACCCTATGCGGGAAATGAGCAGTTCTTC CASSQDWGGPYAGNEQFF
TRBJ1-2 once NA TRBV9 TGTGCCTCGTGGGGGGATGGCTACACCTTC CASWGDGYTF
TRBJ2-3 NA TRBD2 TRBV6-6 TGTGCCAGCAGCTCAGCGGGAGGGACAGATACGCAGTATTTT CASSSAGGTDTQYF
TRBJ2-4 NA NA TRBV28 TGTGCCAGCTCCAGTTTTGTAACAGGGATCGGAATAGGCAAAAACATTCAGTACTTC CASSSFVTGIGIGKNIQYF
TRBJ2-3 NA TRBD2 TRBV7-6 TGTGCCAGCAGCCCCGGGACTAGCGGGAGCTGGGATACGCAGTATTTT CASSPGTSGSWDTQYF
TRBJ2-1 NA TRBD2 TRBV12-5 TGTGCTAGTGGTATACTAGCGGGAGCCCACAATGAGCAGTTCTTC CASGILAGAHNEQFF
TRBJ1-3 NA NA TRBV9 TGTGCCAGCAGCCATGCTGGACAACCCAACTCTGGAAACACCATATATTTT CASSHAGQPNSGNTIYF
TRBJ2-1 NA TRBD1 TRBV29-1 TGCAGCGGAGGGACAGGGGGCCCCCTGCACAATGAGCAGTTCTTC CSGGTGGPLHNEQFF
TRBJ2-7 NA NA TRBV6-1 TGTGGAGGGGGGGCCTTGATCTACGAGCAGTACTTC CGGGALIYEQYF
TRBJ2-2 NA TRBD1 TRBV9 TGTGCCAGCAGCGCTAACGTCCGGACAGGGAACACCGGGGAGCTGTTTTTT CASSANVRTGNTGELFF
TRBJ2-5 NA TRBD2 TRBV9 TGTGCCAGCAGCGTAGACCCAGCGGGAGGGCCTTTAGAGACCCAGTACTTC CASSVDPAGGPLETQYF
TRBJ1-2 NA NA TRBV10-1 TGCGCCAGCACCTCCGGGACAAACCACAACTATGGCTACACCTTC CASTSGTNHNYGYTF
TRBJ2-5 few NA TRBV2 TGTGCCAGCATCCAGGAGACCCAGTACTTC CASIQETQYF
TRBJ2-6 NA NA TRBV7-3 TGTGCCAGCAGCCCGGGTGCAGCCAACGTCCTGACTTTC CASSPGAANVLTF
TRBJ1-1 NA NA TRBV11-3 TGTGCCAGCAGCCCCCGGGGTAACACTGAAGCTTTCTTT CASSPRGNTEAFF
TRBJ1-5 few NA TRBV5-8 TGTGCCAGCAGCTTATCAGACAATCAGCCCCAGCATTTT CASSLSDNQPQHF
TRBJ2-7 few NA TRBV4-1 TGCGCCAGCAGCCAAGACCCACAGTGGCCCACCTACGAGCAGTACTTC CASSQDPQWPTYEQYF
TRBJ2-2 NA TRBD2 TRBV7-9 TGTGCCAGCAGCACGGGACTAGCGGGAGACCACGGGGAGCTGTTTTTT CASSTGLAGDHGELFF
TRBJ2-7 NA NA TRBV6-5 TGTGCCAGCAGTTACGGGGGCACCGAGCAGTACTTC CASSYGGTEQYF
TRBJ1-6 NA TRBD1 TRBV2 TGTGCCAGCAAGACAGGGTTTAATTCACCCCTCCACTTT CASKTGFNSPLHF
TRBJ1-1 NA TRBD1 TRBV29-1 TGCAGCGTTGGGGGCACGACAGGGATAAGCACTGAAGCTTTCTTT CSVGGTTGISTEAFF
TRBJ2-5 NA NA TRBV5-1 TGCGCCAGCAGCTATAACCAAGAGACCCAGTACTTC CASSYNQETQYF
TRBJ1-5 NA TRBD1 TRBV15 TGTGCCACCAGCATCAGGGGGACTCACAATCAGCCCCAGCATTTT CATSIRGTHNQPQHF
TRBJ2-5 NA NA TRBV2 TGTGCCAGCGGAGCCGGGGGAGAGACCCAGTACTTC CASGAGGETQYF
TRBJ1-2 NA NA TRBV11-2 TGTGCCAGCAGCTTAGAGCGGGGGTTAACTAACTATGGCTACACCTTC CASSLERGLTNYGYTF
TRBJ2-1 NA NA TRBV5-1 TGCGCCAGCAGCTTGCCCCTTTCGGATGAGCAGTTCTTC CASSLPLSDEQFF
TRBJ2-7 NA TRBD2 TRBV13 TGTGCCAGCAGCGCCCGGGTACTAGCGGGTTCGGGGGACGAGCAGTACTTC CASSARVLAGSGDEQYF
TRBJ1-1 NA NA TRBV11-2 TGTGCCAGCAGCTCCCGTCCCTACAGGAACACTGAAGCTTTCTTT CASSSRPYRNTEAFF
TRBJ2-7 few NA TRBV21-1 TGTGCCAGCAGTGAGAGCGGTACCAACTCCTACGAGCAGTACTTC CASSESGTNSYEQYF
TRBJ1-6 once NA TRBV10-1 TGCGCCAGCAGTTTGACACCCAATTCACCCCTCCACTTT CASSLTPNSPLHF
TRBJ1-1 NA TRBD1 TRBV5-1 TGCGCCAGCAACCTACAAGGACAGGGGGCGGCTGAAGCTTTCTTT CASNLQGQGAAEAFF
TRBJ1-2 NA NA TRBV5-4 TGTGCCAGCAGCAGGCGGGCATCTTTCTATGGCTACACCTTC CASSRRASFYGYTF
TRBJ2-1 NA TRBD2 TRBV9 TGTGCCAGCAGCGAGCGGGAGGGCTCCTACAATGAGCAGTTCTTC CASSEREGSYNEQFF
TRBJ1-2 NA TRBD1 TRBV6-1 TGTGCCAGCAGGGTGACAGGGGGCGCGGGTGGCTACACCTTC CASRVTGGAGGYTF
TRBJ2-7 few TRBD1 TRBV2 TGTGCCAGCACCCCTTGGGGACAGTTCATCGAGCAGTACTTC CASTPWGQFIEQYF
TRBJ2-2 NA NA TRBV30 TGTGCCTGGAGTGATCGACAGGAGTTCACCGGGGAGCTGTTTTTT CAWSDRQEFTGELFF
TRBJ1-2 NA NA TRBV28 TGTGCCAGCAGTTTCTCGGAGTATGGCTACACCTTC CASSFSEYGYTF